This TCR beta chain stems from a study of T cell responses to AZD1222 COVID-19 vaccine. General study results and limits: Vaccine-associated CD4 TCRs ranged over spike, dominating at 160-218 and 743-854. Baseline serology detected seropositivity in only six AZD1222 recipients.

Sequencing used immunoSEQ multiplex PCR; TCRdb keeps in-frame clones, though not all of them. The table has 250,000 to 300,000 clones, about 94% seen once; the top ten hold roughly 0.51%. Comments on this clone: Its antigen is unknown.

The V segment lost 6 bases and the J segment 3 bases; nucleotides outside the gene matches: 6. Germline CDR1 reads SNHLY; CDR2 reads FYNNEI. The length of the CDR3 is 14 residues. This chain connects TRBV2 to TRBJ2-3, with 7 bases that match TRBD2. The starting material was peripheral blood, obtained 28 days after the second AZD1222 dose. This sequence was found in an adult who received the AZD1222 COVID-19 vaccine. DNA for the CDR3: TGTGCCAGCAGCCGACGGGGAGGGACAGATACGCAGTATTTT. Its protein is CASSRRGGTDTQYF.